The next 13 T cell receptor beta chains were all read from a single sample in a study of T-cell memory formation after mild COVID-19. MiXCR was run by TCRdb on the 5' RACE reads, yielding one entry per CDR3 protein. This table holds some 260,000 distinct CDR3 sequences, about a sixth found once. Sequencing was carried out using PBMCs or a T cell subset sorted from them (not recorded which). The receptors were sampled from a young man who had mild COVID-19 (a few samples of this study predate the infection). Cell type and time point are not known.

This chain links TRBV5-1 with TRBJ1-1, with TRBD1 matching over 7 bases. Germline values: CDR1 SGHRS, CDR2 YFSETQ. V shed 6 bases, J shed 1 base, and the junction held 3 bases outside the gene matches. CDR3 size: 13 residues. CDR3 coding DNA: TGCGCCAGCACCGGGACAGAGAACACTGAAGCTTTCTTT. It codes for CASTGTENTEAFF.

This clonotype has just a few counts. The chain couples TRBV7-2 to TRBJ1-4, with D possibly being TRBD1 (5 bases). The CDR3 is made up of 15 amino acids. Per the germline V gene, CDR1 is SGHTA and CDR2 is FQGNSA. Trimming removed 1 base from V and 4 bases from J, with 10 bases in between. The CDR3 nucleotides are TGTGCCAGCAGCTTAGACCGGGGGAGTAATGAAAAACTGTTTTTT. Translation gives CASSLDRGSNEKLFF. The variable domain in full, completed from reference TRBV7-2 and TRBJ1-4, reads GAGVSQSPSNKVTEKGKDVELRCDPISGHTALYWYRQSLGQGLEFLIYFQGNSAPDKSGLPSDRFSAERTGGSVSTLTIQRTQQEDSAVYLCASSLDRGSNEKLFFGSGTQLSVL.

This clonotype was observed a few times. This sequence joins TRBV20-1 and TRBJ1-5, with D possibly being TRBD1 (5 bases). V shed 6 bases and J shed 4 bases, with 13 bases lying between them. The CDR3 is 13 amino acids. Germline lookup yields CDR1 DFQATT and CDR2 SNEGSKA (reference sequence). CDR3 sequence reads: CSAREQGNQPQHF. CDR3 bases: TGCAGTGCCCGGGAGCAGGGAAATCAGCCCCAGCATTTT.

The chain joins TRBV12-3 or TRBV12-4 to TRBJ1-2, with 7 nucleotides matching TRBD1. The CDR3 loop spans 17 amino acids. Trimming took 6 bases from V and 0 from J; bases not matched to a gene: 13. The CDR3 protein is CASRLEWDSFTNYGYTF. Written as DNA, the CDR3 is TGTGCCAGCAGACTCGAATGGGACAGTTTTACTAACTATGGCTACACCTTC.

The rearrangement uses TRBV2 and TRBJ1-1, with 7 bases fitting TRBD1. Trimming took 9 bases from V and 7 from J; bases not matched to a gene: 8. Germline V gene data show CDR1 as SNHLY and CDR2 as FYNNEI. This CDR3 spans 12 amino acids. DNA for the CDR3: TGTGCCAGTGGGACAGATGGGTATGAAGCTTTCTTT. It specifies CASGTDGYEAFF.

There are a few counts of this clonotype. V gene TRBV6-5 combines with J gene TRBJ2-6; 8 nucleotides line up with TRBD2. Germline assignment: CDR1 MNHEY and CDR2 SVGAGI. Losses at the gene ends were 2 bases for V and 0 bases for J; bases not matched to a gene: 6. The CDR3 loop spans 18 amino acids. CDR3 residues: CASSYDTGGSSGANVLTF. The CDR3 nucleotides read TGTGCCAGCAGTTACGATACGGGGGGGAGCTCTGGGGCCAACGTCCTGACTTTC.

This clonotype occurred many times. The chain joins TRBV3-1 to TRBJ2-2, with D possibly being TRBD2 (5 bases). CDR1 is LGHDT and CDR2 is YNNKEL in the germline V gene (reference sequence). V shed 0 bases and J shed 6 bases, with 14 bases lying between them. The length of the CDR3 is 16 residues. The CDR3 sequence: CASSQESSGYAGELFF. CDR3 DNA: TGTGCCAGCAGCCAAGAAAGTTCGGGGTATGCCGGGGAGCTGTTTTTT. The whole variable domain, remainder taken from reference TRBV3-1 and TRBJ2-2, is DTAVSQTPKYLVTQMGNDKSIKCEQNLGHDTMYWYKQDSKKFLKIMFSYNNKELIINETVPNRFSPKSPDKAHLNLHINSLELGDSAVYFCASSQESSGYAGELFFGEGSRLTVL.

This clonotype was seen at least ten times. V gene TRBV20-1 combines with J gene TRBJ1-1, with TRBD1 as a possible D gene (5 bases). The CDR3 spans 13 residues. The germline V gene encodes CDR1 DFQATT and CDR2 SNEGSKA (reference sequence). Trimming stripped 1 base from V and 7 bases from J, with 13 bases between. CDR3 bases: TGCAGTGCTAGAGCTCCAGCGGGACTTGAAGCTTTCTTT. This gives the protein CSARAPAGLEAFF.

Only a few counts were recorded for this clonotype. The chain recombines TRBV27 with TRBJ1-2; D is possibly TRBD1 (6 bases). The CDR3 consists of 12 residues. Deletions cut 8 bases from V and 8 bases from J, with 15 bases between. The germline V gene has CDR1 MNHEY and CDR2 SMNVEV (reference sequence). CDR3 sequence (DNA): TGTGCCAGCGGTCGGGACATGCGCGGCTACACCTTC. It specifies CASGRDMRGYTF.

This chain uses TRBV7-3 with TRBJ1-1; D possibly corresponds to TRBD1 (5 bases). Germline CDR1 SGHTA, CDR2 FQGTGA. V was pared by 5 bases and J by 7 bases, with 26 bases between. The CDR3 is 17 residues long. The CDR3 DNA is TGTGCCAGCAGCGCAGAACCTCCAGGGTGGGGAAGCGATGAAGCTTTCTTT. Amino acid sequence: CASSAEPPGWGSDEAFF.

This chain uses TRBV5-1 with TRBJ2-7, with D perhaps TRBD1 (5 bases). Deletions cut 2 bases from V and 4 bases from J, with 13 bases between. The V gene's germline CDR1 is SGHRS and CDR2 YFSETQ. This CDR3 has 14 amino acids. CDR3 nucleotide sequence: TGCGCCAGCAGCTTCACAGGCCCCAGTTACGAGCAGTACTTC. Protein product: CASSFTGPSYEQYF. Full variable domain (outside the CDR3, taken from reference TRBV5-1 and TRBJ2-7): KAGVTQTPRYLIKTRGQQVTLSCSPISGHRSVSWYQQTPGQGLQFLFEYFSETQRNKGNFPGRFSGRQFSNSRSEMNVSTLELGDSALYLCASSFTGPSYEQYFGPGTRLTVT.

This clonotype was found a few times. The chain uses TRBV6-1 and TRBJ2-7; D is uncertain. Germline V gene data show CDR1 as MNHNS and CDR2 as SASEGT. The CDR3 runs 14 residues. V was clipped by 4 bases and J by 2 bases, with 12 bases between them. Written as DNA, the CDR3 is TGTGCCAGCAGTGTTAACACAGACCCCTACGAGCAGTACGTC. It encodes CASSVNTDPYEQYV.

The rearrangement joins TRBV9 to TRBJ1-1, with TRBD1 matching over 9 bases. Germline CDR1 SGDLS, CDR2 YYNGEE. CDR3 length: 17 residues. The V gene end was trimmed by 5 bases and the J gene end by 0 bases; junction bases not matched to a gene: 11. In DNA, the CDR3 is TGTGCCAGCAGTGCAACCGGGACAGGGATCATGAACACTGAAGCTTTCTTT. The encoded protein is CASSATGTGIMNTEAFF.